This TCR beta chain was sequenced in a study of tumor and adjacent non-tumor tissue in lung cancer. Whole-study context: The patients, roughly 10 men and a handful of women, were about 30 to 76 with stage I to III disease.

This sample's RNA came from whole unsorted tissue. Between August and November 2014, newly diagnosed, chemotherapy-naive lung cancer patients underwent thoracic surgery in China. The library came from three nested PCR rounds adapted from ARM-PCR protocols. One entry per CDR3 protein, called by TCRdb with MiXCR from the multiplex PCR reads. The data contain under 150,000 distinct CDR3 sequences, around two thirds of them singletons. The sequencing sample was made of lung tumor tissue. The receptor was derived from a man aged 55 to 70 with small cell lung cancer.

The CDR3 here is CASSSPDRVDTGEPFF. Written as DNA, the CDR3 is TGTGCCAGCAGCTCCCCGGACAGAGTAGACACCGGGGAGCCATTTTTT. The chain carries TRBV11-1 and TRBJ2-2; possible D gene TRBD1, 6 bases. The CDR3 is 16 residues long. Germline CDR1 and CDR2: SGHAT and FQDESV (reference sequence). Deletions cut 4 bases from V and 17 bases from J, with 29 bases between. Complete variable domain (other parts from reference TRBV11-1 and TRBJ2-2): EAEVAQSPRYKITEKSQAVAFWCDPISGHATLYWYRQILGQGPELLVQFQDESVVDDSQLPKDRFSAERLKGVDSTLKIQPAELGDSAMYLCASSSPDRVDTGEPFFGEGSRLTVL.